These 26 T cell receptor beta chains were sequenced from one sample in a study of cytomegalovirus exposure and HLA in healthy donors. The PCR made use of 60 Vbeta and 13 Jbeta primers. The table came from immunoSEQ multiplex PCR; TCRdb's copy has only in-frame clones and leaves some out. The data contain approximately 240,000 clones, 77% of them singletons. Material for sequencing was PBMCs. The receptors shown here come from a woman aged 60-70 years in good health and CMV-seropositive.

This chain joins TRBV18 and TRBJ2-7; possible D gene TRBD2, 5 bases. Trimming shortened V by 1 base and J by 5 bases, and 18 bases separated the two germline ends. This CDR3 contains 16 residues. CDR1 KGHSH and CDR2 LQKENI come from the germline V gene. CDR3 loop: CASSPRAEDLVHEQYF. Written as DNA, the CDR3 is TGTGCCAGCTCACCACGCGCGGAGGATCTTGTCCACGAGCAGTACTTC. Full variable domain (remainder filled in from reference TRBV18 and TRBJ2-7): NAGVMQNPRHLVRRRGQEARLRCSPMKGHSHVYWYRQLPEEGLKFMVYLQKENIIDESGMPKERFSAEFPKEGPSILRIQQVVRGDSAAYFCASSPRAEDLVHEQYFGPGTRLTVT.

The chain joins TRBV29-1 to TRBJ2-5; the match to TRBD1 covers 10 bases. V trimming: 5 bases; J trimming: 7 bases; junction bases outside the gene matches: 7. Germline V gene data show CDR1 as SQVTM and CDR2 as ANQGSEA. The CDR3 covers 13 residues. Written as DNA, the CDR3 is TGCAGCGTTAGACAGGGGGCGAAGGGGACCCAGTACTTC. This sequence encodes CSVRQGAKGTQYF.

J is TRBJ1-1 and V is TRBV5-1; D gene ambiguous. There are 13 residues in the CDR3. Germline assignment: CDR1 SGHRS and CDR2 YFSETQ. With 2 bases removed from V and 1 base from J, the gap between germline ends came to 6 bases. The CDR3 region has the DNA TGCGCCAGCAGCTTTCAGGAGAACACTGAAGCTTTCTTT. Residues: CASSFQENTEAFF.

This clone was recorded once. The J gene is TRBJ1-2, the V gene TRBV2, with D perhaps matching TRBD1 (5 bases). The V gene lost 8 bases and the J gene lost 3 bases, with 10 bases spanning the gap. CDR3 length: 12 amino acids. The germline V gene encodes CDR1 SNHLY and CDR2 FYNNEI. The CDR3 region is CASGGEDYGYTF. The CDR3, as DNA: TGTGCCAGCGGGGGGGAGGACTATGGCTACACCTTC. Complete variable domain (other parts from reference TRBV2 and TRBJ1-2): EPEVTQTPSHQVTQMGQEVILRCVPISNHLYFYWYRQILGQKVEFLVSFYNNEISEKSEIFDDQFSVERPDGSNFTLKIRSTKLEDSAMYFCASGGEDYGYTFGSGTRLTVV.

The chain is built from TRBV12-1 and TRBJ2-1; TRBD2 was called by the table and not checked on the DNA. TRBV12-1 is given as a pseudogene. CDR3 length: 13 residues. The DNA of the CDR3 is TGTGCCAGCAGCTTCCCCGGGAGGTTGGAGCAGTTCTTC. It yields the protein CASSFPGRLEQFF.

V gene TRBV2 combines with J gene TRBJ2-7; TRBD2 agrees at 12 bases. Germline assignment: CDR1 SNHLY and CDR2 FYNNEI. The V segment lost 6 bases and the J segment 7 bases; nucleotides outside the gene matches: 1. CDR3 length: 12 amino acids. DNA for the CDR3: TGTGCCAGCAGAGGACTAGCGGGGGAGCAGTACTTC. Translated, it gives CASRGLAGEQYF. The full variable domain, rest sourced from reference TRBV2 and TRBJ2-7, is EPEVTQTPSHQVTQMGQEVILRCVPISNHLYFYWYRQILGQKVEFLVSFYNNEISEKSEIFDDQFSVERPDGSNFTLKIRSTKLEDSAMYFCASRGLAGEQYFGPGTRLTVT.

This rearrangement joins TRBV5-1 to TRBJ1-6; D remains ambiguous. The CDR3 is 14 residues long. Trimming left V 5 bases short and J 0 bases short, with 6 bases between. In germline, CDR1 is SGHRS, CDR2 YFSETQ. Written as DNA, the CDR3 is TGCGCCAGCAGGGTCAGCTCCTATAATTCACCCCTCCACTTT. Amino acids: CASRVSSYNSPLHF.

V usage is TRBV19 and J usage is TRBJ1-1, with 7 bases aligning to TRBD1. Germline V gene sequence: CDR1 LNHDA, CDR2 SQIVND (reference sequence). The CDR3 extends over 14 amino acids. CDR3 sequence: CSSTRDRENTEAFF. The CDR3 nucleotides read TGTTCCTCGACCCGGGACAGAGAAAACACTGAAGCTTTCTTT.

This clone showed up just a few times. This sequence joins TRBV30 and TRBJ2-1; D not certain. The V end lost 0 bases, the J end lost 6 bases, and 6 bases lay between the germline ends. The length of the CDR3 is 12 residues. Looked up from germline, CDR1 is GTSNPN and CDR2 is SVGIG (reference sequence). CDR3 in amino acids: CAWSVNRNEQFF. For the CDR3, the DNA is TGTGCCTGGAGTGTTAATCGCAATGAGCAGTTCTTC.

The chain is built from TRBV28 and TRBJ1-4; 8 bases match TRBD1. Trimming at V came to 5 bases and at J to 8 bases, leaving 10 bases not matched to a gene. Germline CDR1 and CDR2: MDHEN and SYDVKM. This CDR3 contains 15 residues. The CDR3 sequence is CASSTRTGPGEKLFF. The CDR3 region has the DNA TGTGCCAGCAGTACGAGGACAGGGCCAGGAGAAAAACTGTTTTTT. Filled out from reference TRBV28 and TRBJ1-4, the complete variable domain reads DVKVTQSSRYLVKRTGEKVFLECVQDMDHENMFWYRQDPGLGLRLIYFSYDVKMKEKGDIPEGYSVSREKKERFSLILESASTNQTSMYLCASSTRTGPGEKLFFGSGTQLSVL.

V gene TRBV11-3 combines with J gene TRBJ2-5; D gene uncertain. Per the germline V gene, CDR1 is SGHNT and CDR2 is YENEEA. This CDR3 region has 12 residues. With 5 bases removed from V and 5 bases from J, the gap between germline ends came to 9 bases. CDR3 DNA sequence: TGTGCCAGCAGCCCCTTGGGCGAGACCCAGTACTTC. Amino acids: CASSPLGETQYF.

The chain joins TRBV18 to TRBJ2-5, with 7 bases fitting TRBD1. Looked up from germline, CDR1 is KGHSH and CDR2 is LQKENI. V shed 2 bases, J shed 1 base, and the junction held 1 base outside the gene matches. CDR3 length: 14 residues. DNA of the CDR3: TGTGCCAGCTCACCAGACAGGGTCCAAGAGACCCAGTACTTC. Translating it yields CASSPDRVQETQYF.

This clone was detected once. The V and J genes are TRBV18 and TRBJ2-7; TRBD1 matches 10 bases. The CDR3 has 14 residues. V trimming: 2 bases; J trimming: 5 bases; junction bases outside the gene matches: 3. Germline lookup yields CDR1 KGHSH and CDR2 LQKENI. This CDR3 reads CASSPGTGVNEQYF. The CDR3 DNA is TGTGCCAGCTCACCAGGGACAGGGGTCAACGAGCAGTACTTC.

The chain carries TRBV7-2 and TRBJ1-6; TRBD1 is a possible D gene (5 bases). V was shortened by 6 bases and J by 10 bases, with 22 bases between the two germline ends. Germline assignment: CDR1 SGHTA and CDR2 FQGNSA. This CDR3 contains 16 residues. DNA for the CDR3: TGTGCCAGCAGGCGTCCTGGAAGTGGGGCAAGGTCACCCCTCCACTTT. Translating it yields CASRRPGSGARSPLHF.

DNA of the CDR3: TGCGCCAGCAGCTTGCGCTCGGTAGCGGGAGAAAACACCGGGGAGCTGTTTTTT. It codes for CASSLRSVAGENTGELFF. This chain connects TRBV5-1 to TRBJ2-2, with 9 bases that match TRBD2. V was clipped by 1 base and J by 2 bases; unmatched bases: 9. CDR1 and CDR2 (germline): SGHRS, YFSETQ. The CDR3 is made up of 18 amino acids.

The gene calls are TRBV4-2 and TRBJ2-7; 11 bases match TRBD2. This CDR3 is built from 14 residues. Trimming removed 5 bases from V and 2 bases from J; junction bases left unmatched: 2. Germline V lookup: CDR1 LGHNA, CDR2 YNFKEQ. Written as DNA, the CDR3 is TGTGCCAGCAGCGTTAGCGGGGGGGCCTACGAGCAGTACTTC. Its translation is CASSVSGGAYEQYF.

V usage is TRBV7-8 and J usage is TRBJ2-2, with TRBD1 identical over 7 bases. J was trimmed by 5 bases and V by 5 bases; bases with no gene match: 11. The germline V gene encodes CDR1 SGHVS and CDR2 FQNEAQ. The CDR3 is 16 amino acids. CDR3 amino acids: CASSDKQGIVTGELFF. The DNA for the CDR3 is TGTGCCAGCAGCGACAAACAGGGGATTGTTACCGGGGAGCTGTTTTTT.

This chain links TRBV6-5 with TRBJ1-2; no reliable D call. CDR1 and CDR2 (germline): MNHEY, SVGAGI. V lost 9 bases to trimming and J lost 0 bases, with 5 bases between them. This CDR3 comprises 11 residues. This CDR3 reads CARQANYGYTF. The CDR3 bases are TGTGCCAGACAAGCTAACTATGGCTACACCTTC.

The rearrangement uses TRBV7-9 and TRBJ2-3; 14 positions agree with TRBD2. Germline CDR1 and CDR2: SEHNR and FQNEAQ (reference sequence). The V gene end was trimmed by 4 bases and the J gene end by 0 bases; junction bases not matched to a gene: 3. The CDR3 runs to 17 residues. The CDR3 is CASSWTSGRTSTDTQYF. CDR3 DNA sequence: TGTGCCAGCAGCTGGACTAGCGGGAGGACTAGCACAGATACGCAGTATTTT.

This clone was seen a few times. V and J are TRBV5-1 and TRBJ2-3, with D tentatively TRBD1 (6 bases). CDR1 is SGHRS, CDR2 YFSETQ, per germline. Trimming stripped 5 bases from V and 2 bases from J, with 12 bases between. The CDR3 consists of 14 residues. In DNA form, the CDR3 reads TGCGCCAGCAGGCCTCAGGGGTCCACAGATACGCAGTATTTT. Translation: CASRPQGSTDTQYF.

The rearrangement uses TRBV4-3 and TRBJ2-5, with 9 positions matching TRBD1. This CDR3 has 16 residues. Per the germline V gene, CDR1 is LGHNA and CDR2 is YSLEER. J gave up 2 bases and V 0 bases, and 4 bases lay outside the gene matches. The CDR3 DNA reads TGCGCCAGCAGCCAAGATTGGGGGACAGGGCAAGAGACCCAGTACTTC. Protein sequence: CASSQDWGTGQETQYF.

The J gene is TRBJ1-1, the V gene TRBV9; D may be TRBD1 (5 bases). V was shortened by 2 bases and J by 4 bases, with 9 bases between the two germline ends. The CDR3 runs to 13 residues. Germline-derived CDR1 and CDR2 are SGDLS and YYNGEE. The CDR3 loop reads CASSVSGSTEAFF. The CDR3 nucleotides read TGTGCCAGCAGCGTTTCAGGGTCCACTGAAGCTTTCTTT. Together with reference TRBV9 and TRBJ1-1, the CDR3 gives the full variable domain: DSGVTQTPKHLITATGQRVTLRCSPRSGDLSVYWYQQSLDQGLQFLIQYYNGEERAKGNILERFSAQQFPDLHSELNLSSLELGDSALYFCASSVSGSTEAFFGQGTRLTVV.

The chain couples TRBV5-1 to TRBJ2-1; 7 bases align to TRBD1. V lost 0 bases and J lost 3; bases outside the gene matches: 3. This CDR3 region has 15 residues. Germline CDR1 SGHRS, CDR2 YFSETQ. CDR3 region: CASSLEGQSYNEQFF. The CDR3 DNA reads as TGCGCCAGCAGCTTGGAGGGACAGAGCTACAATGAGCAGTTCTTC.

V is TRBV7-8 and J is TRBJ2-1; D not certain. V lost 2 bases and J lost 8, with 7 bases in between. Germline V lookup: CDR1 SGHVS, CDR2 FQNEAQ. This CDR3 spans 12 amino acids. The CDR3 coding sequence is TGTGCCAGCAGCTTAAATCGGTATGAGCAGTTCTTC. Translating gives CASSLNRYEQFF. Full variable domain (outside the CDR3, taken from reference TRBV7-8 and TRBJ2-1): GAGVSQSPRYKVAKRGQDVALRCDPISGHVSLFWYQQALGQGPEFLTYFQNEAQLDKSGLPSDRFFAERPEGSVSTLKIQRTQQEDSAVYLCASSLNRYEQFFGPGTRLTVL.

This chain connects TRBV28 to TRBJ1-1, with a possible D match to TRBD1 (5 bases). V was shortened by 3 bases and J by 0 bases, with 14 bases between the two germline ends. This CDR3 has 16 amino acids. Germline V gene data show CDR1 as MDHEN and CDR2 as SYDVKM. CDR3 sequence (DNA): TGTGCCAGCAGTTTGAGGCAGGGTCGCATGAACACTGAAGCTTTCTTT. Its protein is CASSLRQGRMNTEAFF.

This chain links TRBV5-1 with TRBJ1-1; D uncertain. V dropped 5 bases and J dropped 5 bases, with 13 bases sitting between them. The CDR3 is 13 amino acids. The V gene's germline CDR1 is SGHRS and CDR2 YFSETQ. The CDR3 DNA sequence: TGCGCCAGCAGTCCGGTCCCGGGTACTGAAGCTTTCTTT. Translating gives CASSPVPGTEAFF.